This T cell receptor beta chain emerged from a study of PD-1 blockade in classical Hodgkin lymphoma. Time point indicated: cycle 4 day 1 (C4D1), after 5 to 7 weeks of nivolumab. All trial patients relapsed after autologous stem cell transplantation. Best response was recorded as complete response, partial response or progressive disease. Trimming shortened V by 5 bases and J by 3 bases, and 3 bases separated the two germline ends. The CDR3 covers 11 residues. Per germline, CDR1 SNHLY and CDR2 FYNNEI. Clones were sequenced by immunoSEQ multiplex PCR, and TCRdb holds only the in-frame ones, with some missing. The repertoire holds about 96,000 clones, with roughly 91% as singletons.

The receptor was derived from a human donor with classical Hodgkin lymphoma. The input for sequencing was peripheral blood mononuclear cells (PBMCs), taken before the fourth cycle of nivolumab. This rearrangement joins TRBV2 to TRBJ2-3, with unresolved D. The CDR3 loop is CASSITDTQYF. CDR3 nucleotides: TGTGCCAGCAGTATAACAGATACGCAGTATTTT.